This T cell receptor beta chain derives from a study of blood T cell repertoires in COVID-19 (dated by TCRdb to 2020 to 2022). Context from the whole study: Collaborator samples came from the United States, Italy and Spain and covered acute and convalescent phases of COVID-19. The prospective study material was composed of cDNA or gDNA derived from T cells, B-cell-depleted T cells, or PBMCs. Subjects who had been exposed to COVID-19, were actively infected with it, or had recovered from it provided the deeply sampled blood TCRbeta repertoires that made up the dataset. The repertoires were made available in a free public database intended to serve as a resource for research on the immune response to SARS-CoV-2. The samples were drawn from two sources: the first 160 participants of the ongoing ImmuneRACE study, and 950 to 1,500 subjects contributed by 6 global collaborators. Sample metadata almost always included a de-identified subject ID, COVID-19 status, age in years and sex. Where HLA class I and class II types were available, the types were taken from metadata supplied by the sample provider, not from assay-based typing. What the work shows at the level of the full study, not this receptor alone: Clinical and demographic metadata were provided uncurated, with the amount varying by source and participant.

The collaborating institutions used their own protocols to collect whole blood in K2EDTA tubes. For TCRbeta analysis, collaborator samples were shipped as frozen whole blood, as isolated PBMCs, or as DNA extracted from either sample type. V and J are truncated by 1 base and 8 bases respectively, leaving an intervening sequence of 17 bases. CDR1 and CDR2 (LGHDT, YNNKEL) derive from the germline V gene (reference sequence). The cysteine opens and the phenylalanine closes a CDR3 of 15 amino acids. The entry retains the CDR3 DNA only, 45 bases that are in frame from base 1. TCRbeta CDR3 regions were amplified from genomic DNA by means of the immunoSEQ Assay, a bias-controlled multiplex PCR. In the authors' own workflow: The number of nucleated cells in each sample was estimated by amplification of reference gene primers within the assay. To quantify the absolute abundance of each unique TCRbeta CDR3 rearrangement, sequence reads were collapsed and filtered. Productive Simpson clonality was computed per sample as the square root of Simpson's diversity index over productive rearrangements. Held by TCRdb, this immuneACCESS table contains in-frame sequences only and omits some clones. Under half of the omission traces to an unresolved V gene where checked; the cause of the rest is unknown. V and J calls and clone size are given by that table; D and trimming were obtained from the DNA. The sample data list about 670,000 clones, and just under 90% of these were observed just once. Jointly, the top ten make up 0.2% to 0.3% of the sample.

On this clone: What antigen it recognizes has not been identified. Qualities for individual bases were not recorded, and no much larger clone is one base off.

Sequencing input: peripheral blood. The receptor's source is a woman under 30 with acute or convalescent COVID-19. The chain is assembled from TRBV3-1 (or the pseudogene TRBV3-2) and TRBJ1-2, and perhaps TRBD1 as D gene, on 6 matching bases. CDR3 loop: CASSQGGGRGGGYTF. The nucleotides are TGTGCCAGCAGCCAAGGCGGGGGCCGGGGGGGCGGCTACACCTTC.